The rows below give T cell receptor beta chains drawn from one sample of a study of OX40 agonist ivuxolimab in advanced cancers. Repertoires were generated with immunoSEQ multiplex PCR, while TCRdb's copy carries only in-frame clones and drops some. The data contain about 64,000 clones, less than 95% of them seen just once; the ten biggest clones take up roughly 5.1%. The sample consisted of CD4+ or CD8+ T cells sorted from blood, taken in a trial of the OX40 agonist ivuxolimab. These receptors all come from an adult with an advanced solid tumor such as melanoma, head and neck, liver or kidney cancer. CDR3s include the opening cysteine and the closing phenylalanine or tryptophan.

TRBV29-1	TRBJ2-5	CSVEGTSGRAWETQYF
TRBV6-5	TRBJ2-1	CASSQSGQGYNEQFF
TRBV30	TRBJ1-1	CARSRAEAFF
TRBV11-2	TRBJ2-3	CASSRRRLAGVTDTQYF
TRBV5-5	TRBJ2-6	CASTKNGANVLTF
TRBV2	TRBJ2-7	CASRAERYEQYF
TRBV25-1	TRBJ1-1	CASTSRQGVNTEAFF
TRBV21-1	TRBJ2-7	CASSKGFGSSYEQYF
TRBV7-3	TRBJ2-2	CASSKSRGSNTGELFF
TRBV6-1	NA	CASSDIYEQYF
TRBV14	TRBJ2-7	CASSHLYEQYF
TRBV5-1	TRBJ2-7	CASSLGTSGMVRPNSYEQYF
TRBV18	TRBJ2-5	CASSLQATEQETQYF
TRBV28	TRBJ2-7	CASSWSRVTYEQYF
TRBV9	TRBJ2-7	CASSAHSGSGYEQYF
TRBV19	TRBJ2-5	CASRKVGAGETQYF
TRBV7-8	TRBJ1-4	CASSVGMRNEKLFF
TRBV2	TRBJ2-1	CASSAWNEQFF
TRBV5-5	TRBJ2-3	CASSLSGRWDTQYF
TRBV5-4	TRBJ2-7	CASTAGVAESSYEQYF
TRBV11-2	TRBJ2-5	CASSSGLAGLYQETQYF
TRBV23-1	TRBJ1-2	CASSQWATNYGYTF
TRBV29-1	TRBJ2-5	CSVEVRGETQYF
TRBV28	TRBJ2-7	CASNPQGQAEQYF
TRBV6-5	TRBJ2-6	CASRGPAGANVLTF
TRBV11-3	TRBJ2-1	CASSSDSGTYNEQFF
TRBV7-9	TRBJ2-5	CASSLAQAETQYF
TRBV13	TRBJ2-1	CASSFRGGYNEQFF
TRBV7-6	TRBJ2-7	CASSSGTASYEQYF
TRBV28	TRBJ2-2	CASSQPGQSNTGELFF
TRBV9	TRBJ2-1	CASSVDPGGNNNEQFF
TRBV2	TRBJ1-4	CASRRQATNEKLFF
TRBV28	TRBJ1-1	CASRRQGATEAFF
TRBV5-4	TRBJ1-1	CASSKGPEAFF
TRBV5-1	TRBJ2-3	CASSLRSGALLVSDTQYF
TRBV28	TRBJ2-6	CASSRWTGGAGANVLTF
TRBV9	TRBJ2-7	CASSVGRLAGGRDEQYF
TRBV6-5	TRBJ1-2	CASSYLGTGLNYGYTF
TRBV7-8	TRBJ2-5	CASSRGTSGLGETQYF
TRBV5-4	TRBJ1-1	CASSPTQGLGNTEAFF